This T cell receptor beta chain was captured in a study of early T cells in non-severe SARS-CoV-2 infection. Study-level background: Whole-blood bulk RNA, unsorted, was sequenced, and chains were unpaired. The study's findings and limits: Missing private and CD4 specificities, VDJdb matching favored anti-spike CD8 responses.

V lost 1 base and J 5 bases, leaving 15 bases between the germline ends. Germline loops: CDR1 SGHAT, CDR2 FQNNGV. The CDR3 spans 16 residues. Only a few counts were recorded for this clonotype. Its matching antigen is unknown. Unique molecular identifiers (one per individual cDNA molecule) were attached. TCRdb processed the 5' RACE reads anew with MiXCR; each CDR3 protein has one entry. This table has tens of thousands of distinct CDR3 sequences, around 8% appearing once. The sample was whole blood. The sequence derives from an adult who was a healthcare worker with PCR-confirmed SARS-CoV-2 infection or an uninfected control (not recorded which). This chain connects TRBV11-2 to TRBJ2-1; no definite D call. CDR3: CASSLVSWYGDNEQFF. The CDR3 nucleotides are TGTGCCAGCAGCTTAGTTTCGTGGTATGGGGACAATGAGCAGTTCTTC.